The 24 T cell receptor beta chains listed next were all sequenced from one sample in a study of T cell responses to AZD1222 COVID-19 vaccine. Sequencing used immunoSEQ multiplex PCR; TCRdb keeps in-frame clones, though not all of them. The table lists around 140,000 clones, roughly 90% of them singletons. The specimen was peripheral blood, collected 28 days after the second AZD1222 dose. Receptors were obtained from an adult who received the AZD1222 COVID-19 vaccine.

The J gene is TRBJ2-7, the V gene TRBV13, with TRBD2 matching 9 bases. The CDR3 is made up of 16 amino acids. Trimming took 0 bases from V and 5 from J; bases not matched to a gene: 8. CDR1 is PRHDT and CDR2 is FYEKMQ in the germline V gene (reference sequence). In DNA form, the CDR3 reads TGTGCCAGCAGCTTAGGAGGCGCGGGAGGGCCCGACGAGCAGTACTTC. Its protein is CASSLGGAGGPDEQYF. Filled out from reference TRBV13 and TRBJ2-7, the complete variable domain reads AAGVIQSPRHLIKEKRETATLKCYPIPRHDTVYWYQQGPGQDPQFLISFYEKMQSDKGSIPDRFSAQQFSDYHSELNMSSLELGDSALYFCASSLGGAGGPDEQYFGPGTRLTVT.

The chain joins TRBV7-3 to TRBJ1-2; 7 bases align to TRBD1. Unmatched junction bases numbered 13, after V lost 6 bases and J lost 6 bases. The CDR3 is made up of 15 amino acids. CDR1 and CDR2 (germline): SGHTA, FQGTGA. CDR3 coding DNA: TGTGCCAGCAGAGGAGACAGGGCCGTGATGAATGGCTACACCTTC. Encoded protein: CASRGDRAVMNGYTF.

The chain uses TRBV10-3 and TRBJ1-5, with a weak D call TRBD1 (6 bases). Trimming removed 1 base from V and 4 bases from J, with 8 bases in between. Germline V gene data show CDR1 as ENHRY and CDR2 as SYGVKD. The CDR3 contains 14 residues. The CDR3 spells CAISEYQGNQPQHF. The CDR3 DNA reads TGTGCCATCAGTGAGTACCAGGGGAATCAGCCCCAGCATTTT.

The V and J genes are TRBV9 and TRBJ2-7; 10 positions match TRBD1. V was pared by 4 bases and J by 6 bases, with 7 bases of the junction left unmatched. Per the germline V gene, CDR1 is SGDLS and CDR2 is YYNGEE. The CDR3 spans 14 residues. As DNA, the CDR3 is TGTGCCAGCAGCCTCGGGGACAGGGGATCCGAGCAGTACTTC. Protein: CASSLGDRGSEQYF.

This clone came up many times. CDR3 sequence: CASSQASGSGANVLTF. DNA for the CDR3: TGCGCCAGCAGCCAAGCTAGCGGGTCTGGGGCCAACGTCCTGACTTTC. This sequence joins TRBV4-3 and TRBJ2-6, with 8 bases aligning to TRBD2. The CDR3 has 16 amino acids. With 1 base clipped from V and 1 base from J, the junction kept 0 bases outside the gene matches. The germline CDR1 and CDR2 sequences are LGHNA and YSLEER.

V and J are TRBV6-5 and TRBJ1-1; weak D call: TRBD1 (6 bases). This CDR3 contains 13 residues. In germline, CDR1 is MNHEY, CDR2 SVGAGI. The V and J ends lost 5 bases and 4 bases respectively, with 11 bases between them. The CDR3 region has the DNA TGTGCCAGCAGTCCACAGGGTGGCACTGAAGCTTTCTTT. Translated, it gives CASSPQGGTEAFF.

The rearrangement joins TRBV24-1 to TRBJ1-5; possibly TRBD1 for D (6 bases). The length of the CDR3 is 16 residues. V dropped 4 bases and J dropped 0 bases, with 12 bases sitting between them. CDR1 is KGHDR and CDR2 is SFDVKD in the germline V gene. The CDR3 sequence is CATSDMDSYSNQPQHF. The CDR3, as DNA: TGTGCCACCAGTGACATGGACAGTTATAGCAATCAGCCCCAGCATTTT.

Concerning this clone itself: Other DNA sequences in this specimen translate into the identical CDR3. The rearrangement links TRBV28 to TRBJ2-3; 10 bases align to TRBD2. V lost 5 bases and J lost 0; bases outside the gene matches: 2. Germline CDR1 reads MDHEN; CDR2 reads SYDVKM. CDR3 length: 15 amino acids. The CDR3 sequence is CASSPTSGSTDTQYF. Here the CDR3 DNA reads TGTGCCAGCAGTCCGACTAGCGGGAGCACAGATACGCAGTATTTT. Filled out from reference TRBV28 and TRBJ2-3, the complete variable domain reads DVKVTQSSRYLVKRTGEKVFLECVQDMDHENMFWYRQDPGLGLRLIYFSYDVKMKEKGDIPEGYSVSREKKERFSLILESASTNQTSMYLCASSPTSGSTDTQYFGPGTRLTVL.

The chain couples TRBV15 to TRBJ1-4; no reliable D call. The length of the CDR3 is 13 residues. Germline assignment: CDR1 LNHNV and CDR2 YYDKDF (reference sequence). Deletions cut 1 base from V and 10 bases from J, with 10 bases between. CDR3 in amino acids: CATSRASTGKLFF. The CDR3 region has the DNA TGTGCCACCAGCAGAGCGTCGACGGGAAAACTGTTTTTT.

The V and J genes are TRBV5-4 and TRBJ2-5; possible D gene TRBD1, 5 bases. Germline V gene sequence: CDR1 SGHNT, CDR2 YYREEE (reference sequence). There are 15 residues in the CDR3. Deletions cut 3 bases from V and 5 bases from J, with 17 bases between. The CDR3 coding sequence is TGTGCCAGCAGCTACCAGGGCTACAAAACGGAGACCCAGTACTTC. Amino acids: CASSYQGYKTETQYF. The full variable domain, in which reference TRBV5-4 and TRBJ2-5 provide the parts outside the CDR3, is ETGVTQSPTHLIKTRGQQVTLRCSSQSGHNTVSWYQQALGQGPQFIFQYYREEENGRGNFPPRFSGLQFPNYSSELNVNALELDDSALYLCASSYQGYKTETQYFGPGTRLLVL.

This sequence joins TRBV5-1 and TRBJ1-1; TRBD1 matches 8 bases. CDR3 length equals 16 residues. Germline V gene data show CDR1 as SGHRS and CDR2 as YFSETQ. J gave up 4 bases and V 2 bases, and 10 bases lay outside the gene matches. The CDR3 protein is CASSLIVDRGVTEAFF. In DNA form, the CDR3 reads TGCGCCAGCAGCTTAATAGTTGACAGGGGAGTCACTGAAGCTTTCTTT.

The chain has TRBV7-9 and TRBJ1-1; D is undetermined. V was shortened by 3 bases and J by 2 bases, with 7 bases between the two germline ends. There are 13 residues in the CDR3. Germline loops: CDR1 SEHNR, CDR2 FQNEAQ (reference sequence). The CDR3 here is CASSFRENTEAFF. CDR3 in DNA: TGTGCCAGCAGCTTTCGAGAAAACACTGAAGCTTTCTTT.

The chain uses TRBV13 and TRBJ1-5, with TRBD1 matching over 9 bases. Trimming removed 5 bases from V and 9 bases from J; junction bases left unmatched: 2. The CDR3 runs to 12 residues. Germline V gives CDR1 PRHDT, CDR2 FYEKMQ (reference sequence). The CDR3: CASSPTGGPQHF. DNA of the CDR3: TGTGCCAGCAGCCCGACAGGGGGGCCCCAGCATTTT.

This sequence joins TRBV27 and TRBJ2-1, with 10 bases lining up with TRBD2. Looked up from germline, CDR1 is MNHEY and CDR2 is SMNVEV (reference sequence). The CDR3 length is 12 residues. V was clipped by 8 bases and J by 13 bases; unmatched bases: 8. The CDR3 loop reads CASGSSGGRQFF. The DNA for the CDR3 is TGTGCCAGCGGATCTAGCGGGGGCCGACAGTTCTTC.

V is TRBV28 and J is TRBJ1-4; D is unresolved. Germline V lookup: CDR1 MDHEN, CDR2 SYDVKM. V was shortened by 8 bases and J by 4 bases, with 11 bases between the two germline ends. The length of the CDR3 is 13 residues. The CDR3 nucleotides read TGTGCCAGCGGTGGAGAATATAATGAAAAACTGTTTTTT. Its protein is CASGGEYNEKLFF.

The chain combines TRBV28 with TRBJ1-3; the D gene is possibly TRBD1 (6 bases). Trimming left V 7 bases short and J 0 bases short, with 10 bases between. Germline values: CDR1 MDHEN, CDR2 SYDVKM. This CDR3 contains 14 residues. The CDR3 sequence: CASIGGISGNTIYF. CDR3 sequence (DNA): TGTGCCAGCATAGGGGGGATCTCTGGAAACACCATATATTTT.

A few counts support this clone. The chain employs TRBV13 and TRBJ1-3; D not certain. Trimming left V 3 bases short and J 3 bases short, with 6 bases between. This CDR3 has 13 amino acids. CDR1 and CDR2 from the germline V gene are PRHDT and FYEKMQ (reference sequence). The CDR3 is CASSLAVGNTIYF. DNA for the CDR3: TGTGCCAGCAGCTTGGCAGTTGGAAACACCATATATTTT.

CDR3 region: CASAREPYNEQFF. The CDR3 bases are TGCGCCAGCGCCCGGGAGCCCTACAATGAGCAGTTCTTC. The chain carries TRBV5-1 and TRBJ2-1, with D possibly matching TRBD2 (6 bases). This CDR3 contains 13 residues. Trimming shortened V by 7 bases and J by 2 bases, and 10 bases separated the two germline ends. Per the germline V gene, CDR1 is SGHRS and CDR2 is YFSETQ.

This clone came up a few times. The chain links TRBV9 to TRBJ2-1; TRBD1 aligns across 12 bases. The germline V gene encodes CDR1 SGDLS and CDR2 YYNGEE. Losses at the gene ends were 4 bases for V and 7 bases for J; bases not matched to a gene: 15. The CDR3 is 18 residues long. CDR3 nucleotides: TGTGCCAGCAGCCGGGACAGGGGGCACAGCGGGAGGGCTAATGAGCAGTTCTTC. Its translation: CASSRDRGHSGRANEQFF.

The J gene is TRBJ2-7, the V gene TRBV19, with D maybe TRBD1 (6 bases). The CDR3 runs 13 residues. CDR1 is LNHDA, CDR2 SQIVND, per germline (reference sequence). V was pared by 6 bases and J by 6 bases, with 15 bases between. Here the CDR3 DNA reads TGTGCCAGTAGCCCCTTCACAGGGCTCGAGCAGTACTTC. Residues: CASSPFTGLEQYF.

The gene calls are TRBV5-1 and TRBJ2-6, with D uncertain. The V and J ends lost 4 bases and 4 bases respectively, with 9 bases between them. CDR1 SGHRS and CDR2 YFSETQ come from the germline V gene. The CDR3 is made up of 14 amino acids. CDR3 sequence reads: CASSPRSGANVLTF. The CDR3, as DNA: TGCGCCAGCAGCCCCCGGTCCGGGGCCAACGTCCTGACTTTC. Looking up the rest from reference TRBV5-1 and TRBJ2-6 gives the full variable domain: KAGVTQTPRYLIKTRGQQVTLSCSPISGHRSVSWYQQTPGQGLQFLFEYFSETQRNKGNFPGRFSGRQFSNSRSEMNVSTLELGDSALYLCASSPRSGANVLTFGAGSRLTVL.

The rearrangement uses TRBV30 and TRBJ2-2, with a weak D call TRBD2 (5 bases). Germline V lookup: CDR1 GTSNPN, CDR2 SVGIG (reference sequence). This CDR3 has 12 amino acids. V gave up 2 bases and J gave up 7 bases, with 8 bases separating them. This CDR3 is CAWSLAIGELFF. In DNA, the CDR3 is TGTGCCTGGAGTCTAGCAATCGGGGAGCTGTTTTTT.

The chain uses TRBV7-9 and TRBJ1-2; TRBD1 matches at 12 bases. Germline CDR1 reads SEHNR; CDR2 reads FQNEAQ (reference sequence). V was clipped by 5 bases and J by 4 bases; unmatched bases: 5. The CDR3 length is 15 residues. DNA for the CDR3: TGTGCCAGCAGCGGACCGGGACAGGGGGCCTATGGCTACACCTTC. It specifies CASSGPGQGAYGYTF.

V gene TRBV6-4 combines with J gene TRBJ2-1; 7 bases fit TRBD2. Germline V gives CDR1 MRHNA, CDR2 SNTAGT. After removal of 6 bases from V and 6 bases from J, the junction contained 5 bases not matched to a gene. The CDR3 runs to 13 residues. The CDR3 DNA is TGTGCCAGCAGGAGGACGGGGGGCAATGAGCAGTTCTTC. Its protein product is CASRRTGGNEQFF.